The rows below give T cell receptor beta chains drawn from one sample of a study of T-cell reconstitution after alpha-beta-depleted transplantation in children. TCRdb processed the PCR reads anew with MiXCR; each CDR3 protein has one entry. The repertoire holds fewer than 250,000 distinct CDR3 sequences, 7.5% to 9.5% seen once, with under 8% in the top ten. The starting material was PBMCs, mostly from graft donor cells, obtained 180 days after TCRalphabeta/CD19-depleted stem cell transplant. The receptors shown here come from a male patient between 10 and 17 years old who had a stem cell transplant for acute lymphoblastic leukemia, so the T cells may come from the graft donor. CDR3s include the opening cysteine and the closing phenylalanine or tryptophan. The D gene is left open where the match is weak. Where a row states a size, it is once, few, many or the class of an expanded clone; other rows omit it.

j_gene: TRBJ2-1; abundance: many; d_gene: TRBD1; v_gene: TRBV24-1; CDR3nt: TGTGCCACCAGTGATCCCGGGACAGGGGCCCTTGGGGAGCAGTTCTTC; CDR3aa: CATSDPGTGALGEQFF
j_gene: TRBJ2-5; abundance: many; d_gene: NA; v_gene: TRBV29-1; CDR3nt: TGCAGCGCATTCAATTTCCAAGAGACCCAGTACTTC; CDR3aa: CSAFNFQETQYF
j_gene: TRBJ2-5; abundance: NA; d_gene: TRBD1; v_gene: TRBV2; CDR3nt: TGTGCCAGCAGTGGGCCGGGACAGGGAACCCAAGAGACCCAGTACTTC; CDR3aa: CASSGPGQGTQETQYF
j_gene: TRBJ1-5; abundance: many; d_gene: NA; v_gene: TRBV2; CDR3nt: TGTGCCAGCAGTGGGGAGCAGTATAGCAATCAGCCCCAGCATTTT; CDR3aa: CASSGEQYSNQPQHF
j_gene: TRBJ2-3; abundance: few; d_gene: NA; v_gene: TRBV7-2; CDR3nt: TGTGCCAGCAGCTTAGGGGGTTACACAGATACGCAGTATTTT; CDR3aa: CASSLGGYTDTQYF
j_gene: TRBJ2-2; abundance: many; d_gene: NA; v_gene: TRBV5-1; CDR3nt: TGCGCCAGCGTCCAGGATTCGAACACCGGGGAGCTGTTTTTT; CDR3aa: CASVQDSNTGELFF
j_gene: TRBJ2-7; abundance: many; d_gene: TRBD2; v_gene: TRBV24-1; CDR3nt: TGTGCCACCAGCATCATGAGCGGGGGTCCTTACGAGCAGTACTTC; CDR3aa: CATSIMSGGPYEQYF
j_gene: TRBJ2-7; abundance: many; d_gene: NA; v_gene: TRBV7-7; CDR3nt: TGTGCCAGCAGCTTCGGGGTCGGGGACGAGCAGTACTTC; CDR3aa: CASSFGVGDEQYF
j_gene: TRBJ2-1; abundance: many; d_gene: TRBD1; v_gene: TRBV2; CDR3nt: TGTGCCAGCAGCGACAGGGTCAAGCAGCAGTTCTTC; CDR3aa: CASSDRVKQQFF
j_gene: TRBJ2-3; abundance: many; d_gene: TRBD2; v_gene: TRBV2; CDR3nt: TGTGCCAGCAGCTCAGCGGGGGGGAGCACAGATACGCAGTATTTT; CDR3aa: CASSSAGGSTDTQYF
j_gene: TRBJ2-2; abundance: many; d_gene: TRBD1; v_gene: TRBV27; CDR3nt: TGTGCCAGCAGTTTGGGTACAGGGGGTTCCCGGGAGCTGTTTTTT; CDR3aa: CASSLGTGGSRELFF
j_gene: TRBJ2-6; abundance: many; d_gene: NA; v_gene: TRBV7-9; CDR3nt: TGTGCCAGCAGCCTCAGGTTCCCCCCCTCTGGGGCCAACGTCCTGACTTTC; CDR3aa: CASSLRFPPSGANVLTF
j_gene: TRBJ2-7; abundance: NA; d_gene: NA; v_gene: TRBV4-1; CDR3nt: TGCGCCAGCAGCCACCGGATCCGTTCCTACGAGCAGTACTTC; CDR3aa: CASSHRIRSYEQYF
j_gene: TRBJ2-7; abundance: many; d_gene: NA; v_gene: TRBV7-9; CDR3nt: TGTGCCAGCACCAGGGGCGACGAGCAGTACTTC; CDR3aa: CASTRGDEQYF
j_gene: TRBJ1-2; abundance: many; d_gene: NA; v_gene: TRBV6-5; CDR3nt: TGTGCCAGCAGTTACTCTCAATGGGGCAACTATGGCTACACCTTC; CDR3aa: CASSYSQWGNYGYTF
j_gene: TRBJ2-7; abundance: many; d_gene: TRBD1; v_gene: TRBV23-1; CDR3nt: TGCGCCAGCAGTCGGGACAGGATTTTAGAGCAGTACTTC; CDR3aa: CASSRDRILEQYF
j_gene: TRBJ1-1; abundance: many; d_gene: NA; v_gene: TRBV7-2; CDR3nt: TGTGCCAGCAGCTTAGCGGAGGGTTTAGAAGCTTTCTTT; CDR3aa: CASSLAEGLEAFF
j_gene: TRBJ2-6; abundance: many; d_gene: NA; v_gene: TRBV3-1; CDR3nt: TGTGCCAGCAGCGTGTTTCGGGGTTCTGGGGCCAACGTCCTGACTTTC; CDR3aa: CASSVFRGSGANVLTF
j_gene: TRBJ1-1; abundance: many; d_gene: NA; v_gene: TRBV7-8; CDR3nt: TGTGCCAGCAGCTTACCCGGGGGGATGGGAACTGAAGCTTTCTTT; CDR3aa: CASSLPGGMGTEAFF
j_gene: TRBJ2-1; abundance: many; d_gene: NA; v_gene: TRBV19; CDR3nt: TGTGCCAGTAGTCGCGGACTCTTTTACAATGAGCAGTTCTTC; CDR3aa: CASSRGLFYNEQFF
j_gene: TRBJ1-5; abundance: many; d_gene: TRBD1; v_gene: TRBV12-5; CDR3nt: TGTGCTAGTGGTTTGGGACCCGACAGGGGAGGGAGGAATCAGCCCCAGCATTTT; CDR3aa: CASGLGPDRGGRNQPQHF
j_gene: TRBJ2-7; abundance: many; d_gene: NA; v_gene: TRBV7-9; CDR3nt: TGTGCCAGCAGCTTTGGGCGGGACTCCTACGAGCAGTACTTC; CDR3aa: CASSFGRDSYEQYF
j_gene: TRBJ1-5; abundance: many; d_gene: NA; v_gene: TRBV5-5; CDR3nt: TGTGCCAGCAGCTTGGCGAAGGTGGATCAGCCCCAGCATTTT; CDR3aa: CASSLAKVDQPQHF
j_gene: TRBJ2-2; abundance: many; d_gene: TRBD1; v_gene: TRBV7-9; CDR3nt: TGTGCCAGCAGCAGGGGGCGCGACACCGGGGAGCTGTTTTTT; CDR3aa: CASSRGRDTGELFF
j_gene: TRBJ2-7; abundance: NA; d_gene: TRBD2; v_gene: TRBV6-2/TRBV6-3; CDR3nt: TGTGCCAGCAGCGAACACCAGCGGGAGAGGGACGAGCAGTACTTC; CDR3aa: CASSEHQRERDEQYF
j_gene: TRBJ2-7; abundance: many; d_gene: TRBD1; v_gene: TRBV9; CDR3nt: TGTGCCAGCAGCGTAGGGGACAGGGGCTACGAGCAGTACTTC; CDR3aa: CASSVGDRGYEQYF
j_gene: TRBJ2-4; abundance: many; d_gene: NA; v_gene: TRBV2; CDR3nt: TGTGCCAGCAACCGGGACACGGTAGCCAAAAACATTCAGTACTTC; CDR3aa: CASNRDTVAKNIQYF
j_gene: TRBJ1-5; abundance: many; d_gene: NA; v_gene: TRBV21-1; CDR3nt: TGTGCCACCCCCCTGGGTGGCAATCAGCCCCAGCATTTT; CDR3aa: CATPLGGNQPQHF
j_gene: TRBJ2-2; abundance: few; d_gene: NA; v_gene: TRBV7-6; CDR3nt: TGTGCCAGCAGCTTAGTAGGGACGGCGAACACCGGGGAGCTGTTTTTT; CDR3aa: CASSLVGTANTGELFF
j_gene: TRBJ2-1; abundance: many; d_gene: NA; v_gene: TRBV7-6; CDR3nt: TGTGCCAGCAGCTTAGCCCTATTCGGGAGCTCCTACAATGAGCAGTTCTTC; CDR3aa: CASSLALFGSSYNEQFF
j_gene: TRBJ1-4; abundance: many; d_gene: NA; v_gene: TRBV6-1; CDR3nt: TGTGCCAGCAGTCCGGGACACCTTGCAACTAATGAAAAACTGTTTTTT; CDR3aa: CASSPGHLATNEKLFF
j_gene: TRBJ1-1; abundance: many; d_gene: TRBD1; v_gene: TRBV12-3/TRBV12-4; CDR3nt: TGTGCCAGCACCGGGACAGGGCAGGACGAAGCTTTCTTT; CDR3aa: CASTGTGQDEAFF
j_gene: TRBJ2-7; abundance: many; d_gene: NA; v_gene: TRBV5-6; CDR3nt: TGTGCCAGCAGCGCGAACAGGGCCGAGCAGTACTTC; CDR3aa: CASSANRAEQYF
j_gene: TRBJ1-1; abundance: few; d_gene: TRBD1; v_gene: TRBV5-1; CDR3nt: TGCGCCAGCAGTTCTACAGGGGGCTCTGAAGCTTTCTTT; CDR3aa: CASSSTGGSEAFF
j_gene: TRBJ2-3; abundance: many; d_gene: NA; v_gene: TRBV20-1; CDR3nt: TGCAGTGCTAGTTTCAGAGCCCGCACAGATACGCAGTATTTT; CDR3aa: CSASFRARTDTQYF
j_gene: TRBJ1-1; abundance: many; d_gene: NA; v_gene: TRBV7-2; CDR3nt: TGTGCCAGCAGCGCGCAGGCGGCCGATTTTGAAGCTTTCTTT; CDR3aa: CASSAQAADFEAFF
j_gene: TRBJ2-7; abundance: many; d_gene: NA; v_gene: TRBV29-1; CDR3nt: TGCAGCGTCCTTACCGGGGTCGTCTACGAGCAGTACTTC; CDR3aa: CSVLTGVVYEQYF
j_gene: TRBJ2-1; abundance: NA; d_gene: TRBD2; v_gene: TRBV6-4; CDR3nt: TGTGCCAGCGGAACGGGATTCGGGGGGGGGCATGAGCAGCTCTTC; CDR3aa: CASGTGFGGGHEQLF
j_gene: TRBJ2-3; abundance: many; d_gene: NA; v_gene: TRBV6-1; CDR3nt: TGTGCCAGCGCCAGAGGGGCGGGACTGGATACGCAGTATTTT; CDR3aa: CASARGAGLDTQYF